This TCR beta chain was recovered during a study of identical twins. Study conclusions and caveats: While abundant cord blood beta clonotypes carried fewer insertions, memory repertoires showed no such pattern.

Germline CDR1 reads SGHRS; CDR2 reads YFSETQ. CDR3 length equals 15 residues. The germline V and J ends were trimmed by 4 bases and 1 base, with 14 bases remaining between them. Notes on this clonotype: Its antigen is undetermined.

Via MiXCR, TCRdb re-called the 5' RACE reads, giving one row per CDR3 protein. The table lists around 95,000 distinct CDR3 sequences, 5.9% of them singletons. Sequenced input: memory T cells sorted from blood. This TCR was sampled from a woman between 50 and 59 years old in good health. The gene calls are TRBV5-1 and TRBJ1-1; D gene ambiguous. CDR3 loop: CASSRDGTANTEAFF. The CDR3 region has the DNA TGCGCCAGCAGCCGAGACGGAACCGCGAACACTGAAGCTTTCTTT.